A selection of T cell receptor beta chains follows, all from one sample in a study of T cells in tumors after PD-1 blockade. Generated by immunoSEQ multiplex PCR, the TCRdb table keeps only in-frame clones and is missing some. The data contain about 15,000 clones, roughly two thirds of them singletons. Sequences were derived from tumor tissue, sampled after anti-PD-1 treatment. The source is a human donor with cutaneous squamous cell carcinoma. CDR3s leave out the opening cysteine and the closing phenylalanine or tryptophan.

j_call v_call cdr3_aa
TRBJ2-5 TRBV9 ASSPRETQY
TRBJ2-3 TRBV19 ASTGPATDTQY
TRBJ2-2 TRBV7-3 ASSPPSNTGELF
TRBJ2-3 TRBV5-1 ASSFRGTFIVDTQY
TRBJ2-3 TRBV27 ASSLHLRREVGHTQY
TRBJ1-2 TRBV19 ASRSRARSNYGYT
TRBJ2-1 TRBV9 ASSVMSSLLLF
TRBJ1-5 TRBV27 ASAKVFNQPQH
TRBJ2-3 TRBV2 ASSPPFTDTQY
TRBJ1-2 TRBV6-4 ASSDSGYSYT
TRBJ2-3 TRBV9 ASSVGGTVSTDTQY
TRBJ1-1 TRBV10-2 ASSKGDGGLGRGEAF
TRBJ2-7 TRBV3-1/TRBV3-2 ASSQTSYYEQY
TRBJ2-7 TRBV7-9 ASSHPRTGGFYEQY
TRBJ1-3 TRBV19 ASSFLNRGNSGNTIY
TRBJ2-3 TRBV5-1 ASSLRASGGGTDTQY
TRBJ1-1 TRBV19 ASSPGGANTEAF
TRBJ2-1 TRBV18 ASSLLAGNEQF